This T cell receptor beta chain comes out of a study of blood T cell repertoires in COVID-19. About the research overall: Italy, Spain and the United States were the sources of the convalescent and acute COVID-19 samples. Sources were T cells, B-cell-depleted T cells, or PBMCs; the material itself was cDNA or gDNA.

As processed by the authors: Quantification of nucleated cells was approximated via reference gene primer amplification. Data came from immunoSEQ multiplex PCR; TCRdb stores just in-frame clones and leaves some out. V and J calls plus clone size are reproduced from that table; the DNA served to infer D and trimming. Of some 200,000 clones in the sample, more than 70% were seen once. Germline loops: CDR1 SGHTA, CDR2 FQGNSA. With V trimmed by 3 bases and J by 6 bases, 6 bases remained unmatched. The CDR3 is made up of 14 amino acids. Seattle cases were enrolled at active infection and followed longitudinally.

Input material: peripheral blood. The TCR sequence derives from a man aged 50 to 60 with COVID-19, enrolled during active disease. The genes are TRBV7-2 and TRBJ2-7, with TRBD1 matching over 9 bases. The CDR3 is CASSLGTGSTEQYF. CDR3 in DNA: TGTGCCAGCAGCTTGGGGACAGGGAGTACCGAGCAGTACTTC. Full variable domain (outside the CDR3, taken from reference TRBV7-2 and TRBJ2-7): GAGVSQSPSNKVTEKGKDVELRCDPISGHTALYWYRQSLGQGLEFLIYFQGNSAPDKSGLPSDRFSAERTGGSVSTLTIQRTQQEDSAVYLCASSLGTGSTEQYFGPGTRLTVT.